This TCR beta chain was observed in a study of blood T cell repertoires in COVID-19. Study-level information: Sources were T cells, B-cell-depleted T cells, or PBMCs; the material itself was cDNA or gDNA.

Data came from immunoSEQ multiplex PCR; TCRdb stores just in-frame clones and leaves some out. The table lists approximately 490,000 clones, around 85% of them singletons. This CDR3 has 13 amino acids. Trimming took 0 bases from V and 7 from J, leaving 6 bases between them. The V gene's germline CDR1 is LGHDT and CDR2 YNNKEL (reference sequence). Allocation to cohorts depended on clinical history reported by the participants. Cohort 3 recovery required two negative PCRs, clearance, or symptom resolution. Sequencing used PBMCs or T cells enriched from blood (not recorded which). The source of this sequence is a woman aged 55-75 years who had recovered from COVID-19. The chain joins TRBV3-1 (or the pseudogene TRBV3-2) to TRBJ1-4; unclear D gene. The chain's CDR3 is CASSQDLLEKLFF. CDR3 coding DNA: TGTGCCAGCAGCCAAGATCTTCTTGAAAAACTGTTTTTT.